The 26 T cell receptor beta chains presented below share a single source sample, sequenced in a study of cytomegalovirus exposure and HLA in healthy donors. 13 Jbeta primers and 60 Vbeta primers were used for the PCR. Generated by immunoSEQ multiplex PCR, the TCRdb table keeps only in-frame clones and is missing some. The sample holds around 100,000 clones. Sequencing input: PBMCs. The origin of the receptors is a man aged 35-49 years in good health and CMV-seronegative.

The chain has TRBV28 and TRBJ2-6; D not resolved. V was clipped by 4 bases and J by 2 bases, with 15 bases between them. The length of the CDR3 is 17 residues. The germline CDR1 and CDR2 sequences are MDHEN and SYDVKM. CDR3 nucleotide sequence: TGTGCCAGCAGTTACGAGCACGGGTCCCCTGGGGCCAACGTCCTGACTTTC. Its translation is CASSYEHGSPGANVLTF.

For this clone: The junction departs from germline at one end; a sequencing error may be responsible. The same CDR3 arises from other DNA sequences in this sample as well. The V gene is TRBV6-6, the J gene TRBJ2-3; 10 bases map to TRBD2. Germline CDR1 MNHNY, CDR2 SVGAGI (reference sequence). The length of the CDR3 is 14 residues. The DNA of the CDR3 is TGCGCCACTAGCGGGGTGACAAGCACAGATACGCAGTATTTT. Amino acids: CATSGVTSTDTQYF.

The chain has TRBV27 and TRBJ2-7; D perhaps matches TRBD1 (5 bases). This CDR3 spans 12 amino acids. Germline CDR1 and CDR2: MNHEY and SMNVEV (reference sequence). The ends were cut back, 7 bases at V and 2 bases at J, with 9 bases in the middle. The chain's CDR3 is CASISGTYEQYF. CDR3 DNA sequence: TGTGCCAGCATTTCAGGGACCTACGAGCAGTACTTC.

The CDR3 DNA reads TGTGCCAGCAGGGACAGGGCCGGCTACGAGCAGTACTTC. Translated, it gives CASRDRAGYEQYF. This rearrangement joins TRBV2 to TRBJ2-7; 8 bases are shared with TRBD1. Trimming cost V 6 bases and J 3 bases; bases outside gene matches: 4. In germline, CDR1 is SNHLY, CDR2 FYNNEI. The CDR3 has 13 amino acids.

The rearrangement joins TRBV9 to TRBJ1-3, with 10 positions matching TRBD1. The CDR3 covers 15 residues. J lost 1 base, V lost 8 bases, and 6 bases had no gene match. Per the germline V gene, CDR1 is SGDLS and CDR2 is YYNGEE. For the CDR3, the DNA is TGTGCCAGTGGGACAGGGGTTCCATCTGGAAACACCATATATTTT. This sequence encodes CASGTGVPSGNTIYF.

The rearrangement joins TRBV27 to TRBJ2-7, with 11 bases that match TRBD1. CDR3 size: 14 residues. CDR1 MNHEY and CDR2 SMNVEV come from the germline V gene (reference sequence). V shed 5 bases, J shed 3 bases, and the junction held 3 bases outside the gene matches. The CDR3 loop is CASSPGTGGYEQYF. CDR3 nucleotides: TGTGCCAGCAGTCCCGGGACAGGGGGCTACGAGCAGTACTTC.

This chain links TRBV30 with TRBJ2-1; weak D call: TRBD1 (6 bases). The CDR3 runs 12 residues. V was shortened by 5 bases and J by 8 bases, with 13 bases between the two germline ends. From germline, CDR1 is GTSNPN and CDR2 SVGIG (reference sequence). CDR3 residues: CAWGNRVYEQFF. The CDR3 DNA follows: TGTGCCTGGGGTAACAGGGTCTATGAGCAGTTCTTC.

The CDR3 protein is CASSYLTQGTTGELFF. The DNA of the CDR3 is TGTGCCAGCAGCTACCTAACACAGGGGACCACCGGGGAGCTGTTTTTT. This chain links TRBV7-8 with TRBJ2-2; 7 bases map to TRBD1. The CDR3 totals 16 residues. With 4 bases clipped from V and 4 bases from J, the junction kept 9 bases outside the gene matches. Germline V lookup: CDR1 SGHVS, CDR2 FQNEAQ.

This rearrangement joins TRBV2 to TRBJ1-2; D gene uncertain. The germline V gene encodes CDR1 SNHLY and CDR2 FYNNEI. Trimming removed 6 bases at V and 4 bases at J, with 9 bases between. The length of the CDR3 is 12 residues. The CDR3 sequence: CASSEASYGYTF. In nucleotides, the CDR3 is TGTGCCAGCAGCGAGGCCTCCTATGGCTACACCTTC.

The chain links TRBV9 to TRBJ1-2; D gene unclear. The V gene's germline CDR1 is SGDLS and CDR2 YYNGEE. The CDR3 spans 15 residues. Deletions cut 0 bases from V and 0 bases from J, with 9 bases between. The CDR3 is CASSVDVGANYGYTF. CDR3 bases: TGTGCCAGCAGCGTAGATGTCGGAGCTAACTATGGCTACACCTTC.

J is TRBJ2-2 and V is TRBV19; D ambiguous. The CDR3 is 15 residues long. V lost 7 bases to trimming and J lost 0 bases, with 12 bases between them. Germline values: CDR1 LNHDA, CDR2 SQIVND (reference sequence). Written as DNA, the CDR3 is TGTGCCAGTAAATCCGGAGCCACGAACACCGGGGAGCTGTTTTTT. This encodes CASKSGATNTGELFF.

The chain links TRBV4-1 to TRBJ1-5; 9 bases line up with TRBD1. The CDR3 has 15 amino acids. Per germline, CDR1 MGHRA and CDR2 YSYEKL. The ends lost 4 bases at V and 4 bases at J; junction bases unmatched: 5. In DNA, the CDR3 is TGCGCCAGCAGCCTTGACAGGGGGGAAAATCAGCCCCAGCATTTT. This sequence encodes CASSLDRGENQPQHF.

V is TRBV19 and J is TRBJ2-1; 7 positions agree with TRBD1. CDR1 is LNHDA and CDR2 is SQIVND in the germline V gene (reference sequence). The CDR3 runs to 15 residues. V was pared by 3 bases and J by 1 base, with 3 bases of the junction left unmatched. The CDR3 reads CASSIARGSYNEQFF. CDR3 sequence (DNA): TGTGCCAGTAGTATCGCCAGGGGGTCCTACAATGAGCAGTTCTTC.

The V and J genes are TRBV9 and TRBJ2-3, with TRBD2 matching 11 bases. The germline V gene has CDR1 SGDLS and CDR2 YYNGEE. The CDR3 runs 19 residues. The ends lost 3 bases at V and 1 base at J; junction bases unmatched: 13. This chain's CDR3 is CASSGIAGGNPSRTDTQYF. The DNA of the CDR3 is TGTGCCAGCAGCGGCATAGCGGGGGGGAACCCTTCCCGCACAGATACGCAGTATTTT.

The V call is TRBV6-5, the J call TRBJ1-2; 7 bases align to TRBD1. The CDR3 runs 15 residues. After removal of 2 bases from V and 0 bases from J, the junction contained 3 bases not matched to a gene. Germline V gene lookup returns CDR1 MNHEY and CDR2 SVGAGI. The CDR3 loop is CASSYRQGANYGYTF. DNA for the CDR3: TGTGCCAGCAGTTACCGACAGGGAGCTAACTATGGCTACACCTTC.

V is TRBV29-1 and J is TRBJ1-4; unclear D gene. The CDR3 has 16 amino acids. Germline V gene data show CDR1 as SQVTM and CDR2 as ANQGSEA. The V end was cut by 1 base, the J end by 4 bases, with 16 bases between. The CDR3 sequence is CSVEGGHPAGNEKLFF. The CDR3 region has the DNA TGCAGCGTTGAAGGTGGCCACCCAGCGGGTAATGAAAAACTGTTTTTT. Supplemented by reference TRBV29-1 and TRBJ1-4, the full variable domain reads SAVISQKPSRDICQRGTSLTIQCQVDSQVTMMFWYRQQPGQSLTLIATANQGSEATYESGFVIDKFPISRPNLTFSTLTVSNMSPEDSSIYLCSVEGGHPAGNEKLFFGSGTQLSVL.

The J gene is TRBJ2-7, the V gene TRBV1; the table's TRBD1 call for D was not verified on the DNA. TRBV1 counts as a pseudogene. The CDR3 loop spans 14 amino acids. DNA of the CDR3: TGCACCAGCAGCCAAGATCCAGGGAAACACGAGCAGTACTTC. This codes for CTSSQDPGKHEQYF.

The rearrangement joins TRBV27 to TRBJ2-1; 12 bases match TRBD2. The length of the CDR3 is 17 residues. V was clipped by 6 bases and J by 8 bases; unmatched bases: 14. Germline lookup yields CDR1 MNHEY and CDR2 SMNVEV (reference sequence). In nucleotides, the CDR3 is TGTGCCAGCAGCCGGGAGATAGGACTAGCGGGAATCGATGAGCAGTTCTTC. Protein product: CASSREIGLAGIDEQFF.

The chain recombines TRBV5-1 with TRBJ2-1; D possibly corresponds to TRBD1 (6 bases). The CDR3 spans 14 residues. The V end was cut by 0 bases, the J end by 6 bases, with 10 bases between. CDR1 SGHRS and CDR2 YFSETQ come from the germline V gene. The CDR3 region has the DNA TGCGCCAGCAGCTTGGATGCCAGGGGCAATGAGCAGTTCTTC. This translates into CASSLDARGNEQFF. The variable domain in full, with the rest retrieved from reference TRBV5-1 and TRBJ2-1, is KAGVTQTPRYLIKTRGQQVTLSCSPISGHRSVSWYQQTPGQGLQFLFEYFSETQRNKGNFPGRFSGRQFSNSRSEMNVSTLELGDSALYLCASSLDARGNEQFFGPGTRLTVL.

The chain carries TRBV5-6 and TRBJ2-7, with D perhaps matching TRBD1 (5 bases). The V end was cut by 1 base, the J end by 3 bases, with 14 bases between. CDR1 is SGHDT, CDR2 YYEEEE, per germline. There are 15 residues in the CDR3. The CDR3 DNA sequence: TGTGCCAGCAGCTTGTTAGTCAGGGATGGCTACGAGCAGTACTTC. Translated: CASSLLVRDGYEQYF.

The chain has TRBV9 and TRBJ2-3; 8 positions agree with TRBD2. The CDR3 loop spans 15 amino acids. J was trimmed by 3 bases and V by 4 bases; bases with no gene match: 7. Germline CDR1 reads SGDLS; CDR2 reads YYNGEE. This CDR3 is CASSFAGTSTDTQYF. The CDR3 DNA is TGTGCCAGCAGCTTCGCCGGGACTAGTACAGATACGCAGTATTTT.

The J gene is TRBJ2-7, the V gene TRBV5-1; 7 bases align to TRBD1. Unmatched junction bases numbered 12, after V lost 4 bases and J lost 2 bases. Germline CDR1 and CDR2: SGHRS and YFSETQ. The CDR3 spans 16 residues. The CDR3 region has the DNA TGCGCCAGCAGCGTACAAGGGACAGCAAGAACCTACGAGCAGTACTTC. Amino acid sequence: CASSVQGTARTYEQYF.

The chain joins TRBV29-1 to TRBJ2-1; 12 positions match TRBD2. This CDR3 is built from 13 residues. After removal of 5 bases from V and 8 bases from J, the junction contained 4 bases not matched to a gene. Germline V lookup: CDR1 SQVTM, CDR2 ANQGSEA. The CDR3 sequence: CSVQTSGSYEQFF. Here the CDR3 DNA reads TGCAGCGTTCAGACTAGCGGGAGCTATGAGCAGTTCTTC.

The gene calls are TRBV16 and TRBJ2-6; D remains ambiguous. V gave up 3 bases and J gave up 0 bases, with 3 bases separating them. The CDR3 has 14 amino acids. From germline, CDR1 is KGHSY and CDR2 FQNENV. As DNA, the CDR3 is TGTGCCAGCAGCCACTACTCTGGGGCCAACGTCCTGACTTTC. This sequence encodes CASSHYSGANVLTF.

This chain links TRBV5-1 with TRBJ2-1; D not resolved. Germline CDR1 and CDR2: SGHRS and YFSETQ. The germline V and J ends were trimmed by 0 bases and 8 bases, with 12 bases remaining between them. The CDR3 spans 14 residues. The CDR3 nucleotides are TGCGCCAGCAGCTTGGCACGTTCGCGCGATGAGCAGTTCTTC. Amino acids: CASSLARSRDEQFF.

The gene calls are TRBV14 and TRBJ1-2; 7 bases align to TRBD1. Germline V CDR1 and CDR2: SGHDN, FVKESK. With 0 bases clipped from V and 4 bases from J, the junction kept 8 bases outside the gene matches. The CDR3 is made up of 16 amino acids. CDR3 sequence: CASSQEWGRDSYGYTF. The CDR3, as DNA: TGTGCCAGCAGCCAAGAGTGGGGTCGGGACAGCTATGGCTACACCTTC.